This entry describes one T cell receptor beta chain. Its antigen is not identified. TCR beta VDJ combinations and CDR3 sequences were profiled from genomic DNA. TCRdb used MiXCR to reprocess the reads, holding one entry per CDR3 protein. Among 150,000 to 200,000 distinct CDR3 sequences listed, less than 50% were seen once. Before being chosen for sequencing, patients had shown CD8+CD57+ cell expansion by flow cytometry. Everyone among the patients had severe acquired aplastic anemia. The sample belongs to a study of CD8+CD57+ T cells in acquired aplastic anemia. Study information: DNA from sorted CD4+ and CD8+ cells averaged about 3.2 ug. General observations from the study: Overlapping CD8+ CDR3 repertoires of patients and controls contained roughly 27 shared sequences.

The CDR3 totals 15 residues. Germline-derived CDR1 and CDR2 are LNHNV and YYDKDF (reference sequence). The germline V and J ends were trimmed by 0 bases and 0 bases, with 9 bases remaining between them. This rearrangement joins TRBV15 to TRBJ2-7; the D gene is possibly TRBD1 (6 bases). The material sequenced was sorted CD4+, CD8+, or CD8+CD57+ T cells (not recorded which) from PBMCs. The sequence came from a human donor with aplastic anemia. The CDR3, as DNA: TGTGCCACCAGCAGAGAAGGGGGACCCTCCTACGAGCAGTACTTC. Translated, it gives CATSREGGPSYEQYF.